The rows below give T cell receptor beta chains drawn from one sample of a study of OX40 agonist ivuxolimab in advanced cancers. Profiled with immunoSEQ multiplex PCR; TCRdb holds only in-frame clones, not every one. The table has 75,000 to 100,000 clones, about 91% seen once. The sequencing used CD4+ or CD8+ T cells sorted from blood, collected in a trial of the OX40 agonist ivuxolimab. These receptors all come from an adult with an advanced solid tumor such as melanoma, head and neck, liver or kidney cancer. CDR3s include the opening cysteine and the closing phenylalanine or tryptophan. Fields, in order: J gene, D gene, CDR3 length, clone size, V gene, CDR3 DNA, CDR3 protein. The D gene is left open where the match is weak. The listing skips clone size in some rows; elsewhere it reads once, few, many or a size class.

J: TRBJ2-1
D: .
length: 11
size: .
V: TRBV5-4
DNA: TGTGCCACGGCCACATACAATGAGCAGTTCTTC
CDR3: CATATYNEQFF

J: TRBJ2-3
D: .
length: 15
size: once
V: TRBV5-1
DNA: TGCGCCAGCAGCTTGGGCGGCCCCGCGCTTTCTACGCAGTATTTT
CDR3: CASSLGGPALSTQYF

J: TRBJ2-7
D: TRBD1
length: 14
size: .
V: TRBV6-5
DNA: TGTGCCAGCAGTCCGGGACAGATTTTCTACGAGCAGTACTTC
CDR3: CASSPGQIFYEQYF

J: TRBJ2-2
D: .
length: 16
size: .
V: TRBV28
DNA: TGTGCCAGCAGTCCCCTGGGGCAGGGCAAGTCCGGGGAGCTGTTTTTT
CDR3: CASSPLGQGKSGELFF

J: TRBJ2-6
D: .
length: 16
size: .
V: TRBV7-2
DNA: TGTGCCAGCAGCTCGCGGGCGGGAACTGGGGCCAACGTCCTGACTTTC
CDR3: CASSSRAGTGANVLTF

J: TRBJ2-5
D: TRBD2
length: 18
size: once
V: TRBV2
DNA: TGTGCCAGCAGTGGGGGACTAGCGGGAGTGGGGTACCAAGAGACCCAGTACTTC
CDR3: CASSGGLAGVGYQETQYF

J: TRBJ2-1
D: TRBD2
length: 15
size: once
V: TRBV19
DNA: TGTGCCAGTAACCTCGGACTAGCGGGAGACAATGAGCAGTTCTTC
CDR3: CASNLGLAGDNEQFF

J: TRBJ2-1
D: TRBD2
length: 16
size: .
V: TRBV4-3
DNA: TGCGCCAGCAGCCAAGATCTTGGGGGAGGGCGCAATGAGCAGTTCTTC
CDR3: CASSQDLGGGRNEQFF

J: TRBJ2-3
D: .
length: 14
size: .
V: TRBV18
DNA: TGTGCCAGCTCACCACCTTCAGAAGCAGATACGCAGTATTTT
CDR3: CASSPPSEADTQYF

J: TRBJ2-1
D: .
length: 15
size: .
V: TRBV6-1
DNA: TGTGCCAGCAGTGAAGGTGGGAGCTCCTACAATGAGCAGTTCTTC
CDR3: CASSEGGSSYNEQFF

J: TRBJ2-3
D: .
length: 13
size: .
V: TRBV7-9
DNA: TGTGCCAGCACGCCACTTAGCACAGATACGCAGTATTTT
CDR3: CASTPLSTDTQYF

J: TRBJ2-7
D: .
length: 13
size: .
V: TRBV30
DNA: TGTGCCTGGAGTGTTCTCAGCAGCAACGAGCAGTACTTC
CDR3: CAWSVLSSNEQYF

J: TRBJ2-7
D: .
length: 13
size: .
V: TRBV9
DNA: TGTGCCAGCAGCGTAGATCAGGGTAAAGTTAAGTACTTC
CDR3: CASSVDQGKVKYF

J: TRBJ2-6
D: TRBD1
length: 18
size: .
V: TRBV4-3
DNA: TGCGCCAGCAGCCAAGAAAACCACAGGGGACCTGGGGCCAACGTCCTGACTTTC
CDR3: CASSQENHRGPGANVLTF

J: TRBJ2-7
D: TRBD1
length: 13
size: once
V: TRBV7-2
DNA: TGTGCCAGCAGCCTTCGACAGGGAGACGAGCAGTACTTC
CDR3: CASSLRQGDEQYF

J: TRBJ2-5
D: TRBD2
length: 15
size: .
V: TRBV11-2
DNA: TGTGCCAGCAGCTTGGGACTAGCGGGAGTAGAGACCCAGTACTTC
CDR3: CASSLGLAGVETQYF

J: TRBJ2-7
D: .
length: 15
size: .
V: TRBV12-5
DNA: TGTGCTAGTGGTTTGAACGGGGGGCGGACCAACGAGCAGTACTTC
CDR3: CASGLNGGRTNEQYF

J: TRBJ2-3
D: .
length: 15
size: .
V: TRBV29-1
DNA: TGCAGCGTTGAAGATCGGGCTCGAAGCACAGATACGCAGTATTTT
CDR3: CSVEDRARSTDTQYF

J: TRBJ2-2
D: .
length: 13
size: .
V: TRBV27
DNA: TGTGCCAGCAGCAAACCCGCGGGCGGGGAGCTGTTTTTT
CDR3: CASSKPAGGELFF

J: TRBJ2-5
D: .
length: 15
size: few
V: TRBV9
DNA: TGTGCCAGCAGCGTAGGGGGCGGGACTCAAGAGACCCAGTACTTC
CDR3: CASSVGGGTQETQYF

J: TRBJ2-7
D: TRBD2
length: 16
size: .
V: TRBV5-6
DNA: TGTGCCAGCAGCTTGGGAGCGGGAGGGCCGGTAGGGGAGCAGTACTTC
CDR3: CASSLGAGGPVGEQYF

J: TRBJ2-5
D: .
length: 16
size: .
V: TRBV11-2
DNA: TGTGCCAGCAGCTTGGGACCCCGTTTAATCCAAGAGACCCAGTACTTC
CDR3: CASSLGPRLIQETQYF

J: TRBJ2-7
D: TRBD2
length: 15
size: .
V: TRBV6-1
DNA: TGTGCCAGCTTAATTGGACTAGCGAAAACCTACGAGCAGTACTTC
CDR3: CASLIGLAKTYEQYF

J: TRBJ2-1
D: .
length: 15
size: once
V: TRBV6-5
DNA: TGTGCCAGCAGTTACTCGGGGACCTCCTACAATGAGCAGTTCTTC
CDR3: CASSYSGTSYNEQFF

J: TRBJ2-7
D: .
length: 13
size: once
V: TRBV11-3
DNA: TGTGCCAGCAGCTTAGGAGGAGGTTTCGAGCAGTACTTC
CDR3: CASSLGGGFEQYF

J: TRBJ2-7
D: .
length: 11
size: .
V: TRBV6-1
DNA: TGTGCCAGCAGTGCAATCCACGAGCAGTACTTC
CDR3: CASSAIHEQYF

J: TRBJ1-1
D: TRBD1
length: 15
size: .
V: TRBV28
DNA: TGTGCCAGCAGCCGACACAGGGGGCGCGTCACTGAAGCTTTCTTT
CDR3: CASSRHRGRVTEAFF

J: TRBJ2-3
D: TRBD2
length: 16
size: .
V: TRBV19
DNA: TGTGCCAGTAGTATAAACGGGGGGGGAGCTGCAGATACGCAGTATTTT
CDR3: CASSINGGGAADTQYF

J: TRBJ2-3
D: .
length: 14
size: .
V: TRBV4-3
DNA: TGCGCCAGCTCGACAGGCCTGAACACAGATACGCAGTATTTT
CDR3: CASSTGLNTDTQYF

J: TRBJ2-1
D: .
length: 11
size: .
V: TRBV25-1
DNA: TGTGCCAGCGGTTCCGGCGGGGAGCAGTTCTTC
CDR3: CASGSGGEQFF

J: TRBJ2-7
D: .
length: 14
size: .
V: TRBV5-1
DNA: TGCGCCAGCAGCTTGAGAACAGACTCCTACGAGCAGTACTTC
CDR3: CASSLRTDSYEQYF